Below, 31 T cell receptor beta chains from the same sample are listed, as sequenced in a study of Ad26.COV2.S vaccination and SARS-CoV-2 variants. The assay was immunoSEQ multiplex PCR, and TCRdb's table has in-frame clones only and misses some. Here the sample spans over 300,000 clones, roughly 80% being singletons. Noted treatment: roughly 20 received Ad26.COV2.S at low or high dose, single or two shots; about 5 received placebo; per-sample allocation not given. Following the first vaccine or placebo injection, samples were taken on day 63. Sequencing used peripheral blood, obtained in a trial of Ad26.COV2.S vaccine versus placebo. Receptor source: a person aged 18-65 years who received the Ad26.COV2.S COVID-19 vaccine or a placebo.

The CDR3 DNA follows: TGTGCCACCAGTGATCCCGGGACAGGGGGCAACGAGCAGTACTTC. Amino acid sequence: CATSDPGTGGNEQYF. The chain links TRBV24-1 to TRBJ2-7, with 12 bases matching TRBD1. The V gene end was trimmed by 3 bases and the J gene end by 5 bases; junction bases not matched to a gene: 4. This CDR3 region has 15 residues. Germline V gives CDR1 KGHDR, CDR2 SFDVKD.

The DNA of the CDR3 is TGTGCCAGCAGCAAAGTTTTAGGACAGGAGCTCCCTATTGGATGGGAAAACATTCAGTACTTC. Its translation is CASSKVLGQELPIGWENIQYF. V usage is TRBV21-1 and J usage is TRBJ2-4; the table calls TRBD1, which could not be checked here. TRBV21-1 is deemed a pseudogene. CDR3 length: 21 amino acids.

This clone was detected only a few times. J is TRBJ1-5 and V is TRBV15; D perhaps matches TRBD1 (5 bases). Germline values: CDR1 LNHNV, CDR2 YYDKDF (reference sequence). This CDR3 contains 12 residues. Trimming took 3 bases from V and 10 from J, leaving 10 bases between them. CDR3 in DNA: TGTGCCACCAGCAGTGACAGCGGCCCCCAGCATTTT. Translation: CATSSDSGPQHF.

The chain couples TRBV7-9 to TRBJ1-1; D uncertain. The CDR3 sequence is 15 residues long. Trimming took 0 bases from V and 0 from J, leaving 8 bases between them. CDR1 and CDR2 (germline): SEHNR, FQNEAQ (reference sequence). In DNA form, the CDR3 reads TGTGCCAGCAGCTTAGCCGGTCTAATGAACACTGAAGCTTTCTTT. It yields the protein CASSLAGLMNTEAFF.

The rearrangement links TRBV25-1 to TRBJ1-1, with unresolved D. Germline CDR1 and CDR2: MGHDK and SYGVNS. The CDR3 has 13 residues. V lost 0 bases, J lost 6 bases, and 8 bases lay in between. CDR3 amino acids: CASSEYEGSEAFF. CDR3 in DNA: TGTGCCAGCAGTGAATACGAGGGCTCTGAAGCTTTCTTT.

This clone turned up a few times. V is TRBV3-1 (or the pseudogene TRBV3-2) and J is TRBJ1-1, with a tentative D call TRBD1 (5 bases). Germline V CDR1 and CDR2: LGHDT, YNNKEL (reference sequence). The CDR3 has 16 amino acids. Between the trimmed V and J ends, which lost 1 base and 0 bases, there was a span of 12 bases. The CDR3 spells CASSQVPGGLNTEAFF. The CDR3 DNA is TGTGCCAGCAGCCAAGTTCCGGGGGGGTTGAACACTGAAGCTTTCTTT.

This clone was seen only once. The V and J genes are TRBV11-2 and TRBJ1-2; TRBD1 is a possible D gene (5 bases). V was shortened by 5 bases and J by 3 bases, with 13 bases between the two germline ends. The germline V gene encodes CDR1 SGHAT and CDR2 FQNNGV. The CDR3 is 14 residues long. As DNA, the CDR3 is TGTGCCAGCAGCCAAACTGGGGCCTACTATGGCTACACCTTC. It encodes CASSQTGAYYGYTF.

The chain is built from TRBV12-3 or TRBV12-4 and TRBJ1-1, with D unresolved. Trimming stripped 3 bases from V and 3 bases from J, with 5 bases between. The CDR3 length is 12 residues. CDR3 nucleotides: TGTGCCAGCAGTTTCCCGGACACTGAAGCTTTCTTT. It specifies CASSFPDTEAFF.

This chain uses TRBV9 with TRBJ1-3; D uncertain. Looked up from germline, CDR1 is SGDLS and CDR2 is YYNGEE. This CDR3 comprises 15 residues. Trimming cost V 0 bases and J 4 bases, with 11 bases left between them. CDR3 sequence: CASSVGTLGGNTIYF. CDR3 bases: TGTGCCAGCAGCGTAGGTACACTCGGGGGAAACACCATATATTTT.

The chain recombines TRBV10-2 with TRBJ2-3; D unresolved. Trimming took off 4 bases at V and 5 bases at J, with 10 bases between the two ends. The CDR3 covers 13 residues. The germline V gene has CDR1 WSHSY and CDR2 SAAADI. CDR3 nucleotides: TGCGCCAGCAGTGGGGAATATAGAGATACGCAGTATTTT. This gives the protein CASSGEYRDTQYF.

Here the CDR3 reads CASSIVPGTAYGYTF. The DNA for the CDR3 is TGTGCCAGTAGTATAGTCCCCGGGACGGCCTACGGCTACACCTTC. V and J are TRBV19 and TRBJ1-2, with D perhaps matching TRBD1 (5 bases). V was clipped by 1 base and J by 8 bases, with 17 bases between them. The CDR3 runs 15 residues. CDR1 and CDR2 from the germline V gene are LNHDA and SQIVND (reference sequence).

This chain uses TRBV5-6 with TRBJ2-5, with unresolved D. The CDR3 length is 13 residues. V lost 3 bases and J lost 5, with 11 bases in between. Germline V CDR1 and CDR2: SGHDT, YYEEEE. CDR3 loop: CASSSVTEETQYF. The CDR3 nucleotides read TGTGCCAGCAGCTCCGTGACCGAGGAGACCCAGTACTTC.

The chain joins TRBV7-7 to TRBJ1-4; no clear D gene. The CDR3 extends over 13 amino acids. The ends were cut back, 5 bases at V and 8 bases at J, with 12 bases in the middle. Per germline, CDR1 SSHAT and CDR2 FNYEAQ (reference sequence). Here the CDR3 reads CASSANRREKLFF. CDR3 coding DNA: TGTGCCAGCAGCGCAAACCGAAGAGAAAAACTGTTTTTT. Drawing the rest from reference TRBV7-7 and TRBJ1-4, the complete variable domain is GAGVSQSPRYKVTKRGQDVTLRCDPISSHATLYWYQQALGQGPEFLTYFNYEAQPDKSGLPSDRFSAERPEGSISTLTIQRTEQRDSAMYRCASSANRREKLFFGSGTQLSVL.

V gene TRBV7-5 combines with J gene TRBJ2-3; the tabulated D call, TRBD2, remains unverified against the DNA. TRBV7-5 is designated a pseudogene. The length of the CDR3 is 16 residues. CDR3 sequence reads: CARSLTSGGPQDTQYF. The CDR3 bases are TGTGCCAGAAGCTTGACTAGCGGGGGGCCTCAAGATACGCAGTATTTT.

The V and J genes are TRBV5-1 and TRBJ2-3, with a tentative D call TRBD2 (6 bases). The V gene lost 2 bases and the J gene lost 0 bases, with 13 bases spanning the gap. Germline-derived CDR1 and CDR2 are SGHRS and YFSETQ. The CDR3 runs 16 residues. In DNA, the CDR3 is TGCGCCAGCAGCTTCGCGGGATCCCCTAGCACAGATACGCAGTATTTT. Amino acids: CASSFAGSPSTDTQYF.

The rearrangement joins TRBV9 to TRBJ2-3; 16 nucleotides line up with TRBD2. Germline CDR1 reads SGDLS; CDR2 reads YYNGEE. Trimming at V came to 0 bases and at J to 1 base, leaving 14 bases not matched to a gene. This CDR3 region has 22 residues. CDR3 nucleotide sequence: TGTGCCAGCAGCGTAGGCCCCGGGCCGGGACTAGCGGGAGGGCCAGGCACAGATACGCAGTATTTT. Protein: CASSVGPGPGLAGGPGTDTQYF.

In DNA form, the CDR3 reads TGTGCCAGCACGGCCCTTTGGGAGACCCAGTACTTC. Amino acids: CASTALWETQYF. The rearrangement links TRBV6-5 to TRBJ2-5, with D unresolved. The CDR3 sequence is 12 residues long. The germline V and J ends were trimmed by 7 bases and 5 bases, with 11 bases remaining between them. Germline CDR1 is MNHEY and CDR2 is SVGAGI.

This clone has only a few counts. The V gene is TRBV30, the J gene TRBJ1-1, with 9 bases fitting TRBD1. The germline V gene encodes CDR1 GTSNPN and CDR2 SVGIG (reference sequence). J gave up 5 bases and V 2 bases, and 9 bases lay outside the gene matches. There are 15 residues in the CDR3. CDR3 DNA sequence: TGTGCCTGGAGTTTAGACGGGACAGGGTTGACTGAAGCTTTCTTT. This codes for CAWSLDGTGLTEAFF.

The chain uses TRBV30 and TRBJ2-4; 11 bases agree with TRBD1. The CDR3 length is 12 residues. The germline CDR1 and CDR2 sequences are GTSNPN and SVGIG (reference sequence). Trimming removed 2 bases from V and 12 bases from J; junction bases left unmatched: 3. The CDR3 sequence: CAWSWDRGAQYF. The CDR3 DNA sequence: TGTGCCTGGAGTTGGGACAGGGGGGCTCAGTACTTC.

As regards this clone: The same CDR3 can be traced to other DNA sequences in this sample. This chain joins TRBV19 and TRBJ1-1, with D uncertain. Trimming took off 2 bases at V and 1 base at J, with 5 bases between the two ends. Germline loops: CDR1 LNHDA, CDR2 SQIVND (reference sequence). CDR3 size: 13 residues. CDR3 loop: CASSISGNTEAFF. In DNA, the CDR3 is TGTGCCAGTAGTATAAGCGGGAACACTGAAGCTTTCTTT.

This clone was picked up many times. J is TRBJ2-7 and V is TRBV6-5, with D tentatively TRBD1 or TRBD2 (5 bases each). The germline gives CDR1 MNHEY, CDR2 SVGAGI. The CDR3 is 14 residues long. V lost 3 bases to trimming and J lost 7 bases, with 16 bases between them. Here the CDR3 reads CASSYQGFSGEQYF. Written as DNA, the CDR3 is TGTGCCAGCAGTTATCAGGGATTTTCGGGAGAGCAGTACTTC.

This chain joins TRBV19 and TRBJ2-2; 9 bases are a match to TRBD2. Germline V gene sequence: CDR1 LNHDA, CDR2 SQIVND (reference sequence). This CDR3 region has 16 residues. V was clipped by 3 bases and J by 1 base; unmatched bases: 3. This chain's CDR3 is CASSMTAGGNTGELFF. CDR3 coding DNA: TGTGCCAGTAGTATGACAGCGGGGGGGAACACCGGGGAGCTGTTTTTT.

As concerns this clone: At one end, the junction sequence differs from germline, possibly due to a read error. The V and J genes are TRBV7-9 and TRBJ2-1; 10 nucleotides match TRBD2. The V gene's germline CDR1 is SEHNR and CDR2 FQNEAQ (reference sequence). This CDR3 contains 13 residues. CDR3 amino acids: CASSLEPSGRGIF. CDR3 bases: TGTGCCAGCAGCTTAGAGCCGAGCGGGAGGGGGATCTTC.

The chain has TRBV5-1 and TRBJ2-1; 7 bases are a match to TRBD1. Germline V gives CDR1 SGHRS, CDR2 YFSETQ. V shed 4 bases and J 8 bases; nucleotides not matched to a gene: 15. This CDR3 is 16 amino acids long. The CDR3 nucleotides read TGCGCCAGCAGCATCGGGACAGACCCTAGCATCGATGAGCAGTTCTTC. Protein: CASSIGTDPSIDEQFF.

The J gene is TRBJ2-7, the V gene TRBV2, with a weak D call TRBD2 (5 bases). Trimming stripped 7 bases from V and 0 bases from J, with 13 bases between. Germline CDR1 is SNHLY and CDR2 is FYNNEI. The CDR3 loop spans 14 amino acids. As DNA, the CDR3 is TGTGCCAGCACCCGGACGGGGTTCTCCTACGAGCAGTACTTC. It specifies CASTRTGFSYEQYF.

The J gene is TRBJ2-1, the V gene TRBV6-5; TRBD1 might be the D (6 bases). V gave up 0 bases and J gave up 3 bases, with 12 bases separating them. The CDR3 totals 16 residues. Germline V gene data show CDR1 as MNHEY and CDR2 as SVGAGI. CDR3 sequence reads: CASSYSLRDNYNEQFF. DNA for the CDR3: TGTGCCAGCAGTTACTCTCTTAGGGACAACTACAATGAGCAGTTCTTC.

The chain couples TRBV7-3 to TRBJ1-6; TRBD1 matches 7 bases. V was clipped by 5 bases and J by 0 bases; unmatched bases: 1. This CDR3 spans 15 amino acids. Germline CDR1 reads SGHTA; CDR2 reads FQGTGA. The CDR3 is CASSRDSSYNSPLHF. The CDR3 coding sequence is TGTGCCAGCAGCAGGGACAGCTCCTATAATTCACCCCTCCACTTT.

There are a few counts of this clone. This chain uses TRBV10-3 with TRBJ2-2; the match to TRBD2 covers 10 bases. V lost 4 bases, J lost 4 bases, and 6 bases stayed unmatched. The CDR3 is made up of 16 amino acids. Germline CDR1 reads ENHRY; CDR2 reads SYGVKD. CDR3 in amino acids: CAISGPASGGTGELFF. CDR3 coding DNA: TGTGCCATCAGTGGCCCAGCTAGCGGGGGCACCGGGGAGCTGTTTTTT.

The CDR3 loop reads CASSLTGAAFF. CDR3 bases: TGTGCCAGCAGTTTAACGGGGGCAGCTTTCTTT. The chain couples TRBV12-3 or TRBV12-4 to TRBJ1-1, with D possibly TRBD1 on 6 matching bases. V lost 2 bases and J 10 bases, leaving 8 bases between the germline ends. The CDR3 spans 11 residues.

The gene calls are TRBV5-1 and TRBJ1-1; 7 nucleotides match TRBD1. V trimming: 3 bases; J trimming: 0 bases; junction bases outside the gene matches: 8. CDR3 length equals 16 residues. The germline gives CDR1 SGHRS, CDR2 YFSETQ. The CDR3 sequence is CASSSRDSVMNTEAFF. CDR3 DNA sequence: TGCGCCAGCAGCTCGCGGGACAGTGTGATGAACACTGAAGCTTTCTTT.

The chain joins TRBV3-1 (or the pseudogene TRBV3-2) to TRBJ1-1; TRBD1 is a possible D gene (5 bases). The CDR3 sequence is 14 residues long. V was clipped by 1 base and J by 5 bases, with 11 bases between them. Germline-derived CDR1 and CDR2 are LGHDT and YNNKEL (reference sequence). The CDR3 region is CASSQARGQTEAFF. The CDR3 DNA is TGTGCCAGCAGCCAAGCTAGGGGTCAGACTGAAGCTTTCTTT.